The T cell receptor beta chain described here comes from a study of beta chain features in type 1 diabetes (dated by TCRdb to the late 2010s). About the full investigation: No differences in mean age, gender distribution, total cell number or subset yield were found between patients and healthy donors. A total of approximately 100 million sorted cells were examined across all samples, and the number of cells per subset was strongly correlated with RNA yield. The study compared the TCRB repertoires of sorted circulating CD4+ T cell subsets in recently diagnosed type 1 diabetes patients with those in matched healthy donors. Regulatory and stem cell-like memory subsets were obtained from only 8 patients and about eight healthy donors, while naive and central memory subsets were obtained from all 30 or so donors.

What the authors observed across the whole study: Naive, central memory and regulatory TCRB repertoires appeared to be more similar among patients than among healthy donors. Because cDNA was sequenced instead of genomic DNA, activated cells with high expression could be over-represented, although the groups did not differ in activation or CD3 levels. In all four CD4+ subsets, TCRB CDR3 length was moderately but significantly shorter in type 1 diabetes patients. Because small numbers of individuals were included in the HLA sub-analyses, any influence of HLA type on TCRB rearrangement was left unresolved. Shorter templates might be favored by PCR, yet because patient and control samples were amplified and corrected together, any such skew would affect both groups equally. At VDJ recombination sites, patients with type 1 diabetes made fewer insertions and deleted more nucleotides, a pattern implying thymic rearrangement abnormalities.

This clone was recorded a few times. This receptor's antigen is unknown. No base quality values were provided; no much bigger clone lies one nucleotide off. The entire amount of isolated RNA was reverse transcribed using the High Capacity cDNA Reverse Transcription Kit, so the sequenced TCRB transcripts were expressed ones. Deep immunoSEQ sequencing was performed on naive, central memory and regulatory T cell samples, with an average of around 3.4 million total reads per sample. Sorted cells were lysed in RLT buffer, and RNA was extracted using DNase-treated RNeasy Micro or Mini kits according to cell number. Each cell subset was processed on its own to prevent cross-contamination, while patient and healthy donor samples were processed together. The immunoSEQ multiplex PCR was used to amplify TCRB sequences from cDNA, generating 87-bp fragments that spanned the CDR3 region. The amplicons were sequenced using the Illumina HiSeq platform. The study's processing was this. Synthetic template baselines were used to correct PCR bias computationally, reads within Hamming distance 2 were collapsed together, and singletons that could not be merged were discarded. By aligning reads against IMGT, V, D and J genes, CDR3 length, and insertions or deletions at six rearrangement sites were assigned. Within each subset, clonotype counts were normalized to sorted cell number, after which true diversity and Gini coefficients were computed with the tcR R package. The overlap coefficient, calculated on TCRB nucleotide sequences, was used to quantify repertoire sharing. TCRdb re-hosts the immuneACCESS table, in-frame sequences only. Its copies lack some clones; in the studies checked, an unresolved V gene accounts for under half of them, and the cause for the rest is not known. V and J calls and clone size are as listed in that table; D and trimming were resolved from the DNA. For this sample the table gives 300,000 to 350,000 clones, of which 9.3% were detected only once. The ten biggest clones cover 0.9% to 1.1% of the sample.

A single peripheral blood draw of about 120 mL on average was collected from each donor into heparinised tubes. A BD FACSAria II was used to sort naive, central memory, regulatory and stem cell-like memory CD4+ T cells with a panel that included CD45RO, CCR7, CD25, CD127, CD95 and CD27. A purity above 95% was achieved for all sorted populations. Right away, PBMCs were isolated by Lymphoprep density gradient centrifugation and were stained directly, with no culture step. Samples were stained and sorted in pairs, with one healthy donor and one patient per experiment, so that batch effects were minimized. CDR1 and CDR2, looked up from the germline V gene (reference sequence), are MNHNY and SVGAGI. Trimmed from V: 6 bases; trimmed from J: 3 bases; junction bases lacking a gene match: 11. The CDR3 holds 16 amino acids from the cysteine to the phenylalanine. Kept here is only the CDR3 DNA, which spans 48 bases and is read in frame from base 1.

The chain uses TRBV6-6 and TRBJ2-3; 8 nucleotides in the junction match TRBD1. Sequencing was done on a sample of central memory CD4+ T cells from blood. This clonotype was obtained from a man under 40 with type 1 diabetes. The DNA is TGTGCCAGCAGCCCCCGTGGACAGGGACCTACAGATACGCAGTATTTT. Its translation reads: CASSPRGQGPTDTQYF.